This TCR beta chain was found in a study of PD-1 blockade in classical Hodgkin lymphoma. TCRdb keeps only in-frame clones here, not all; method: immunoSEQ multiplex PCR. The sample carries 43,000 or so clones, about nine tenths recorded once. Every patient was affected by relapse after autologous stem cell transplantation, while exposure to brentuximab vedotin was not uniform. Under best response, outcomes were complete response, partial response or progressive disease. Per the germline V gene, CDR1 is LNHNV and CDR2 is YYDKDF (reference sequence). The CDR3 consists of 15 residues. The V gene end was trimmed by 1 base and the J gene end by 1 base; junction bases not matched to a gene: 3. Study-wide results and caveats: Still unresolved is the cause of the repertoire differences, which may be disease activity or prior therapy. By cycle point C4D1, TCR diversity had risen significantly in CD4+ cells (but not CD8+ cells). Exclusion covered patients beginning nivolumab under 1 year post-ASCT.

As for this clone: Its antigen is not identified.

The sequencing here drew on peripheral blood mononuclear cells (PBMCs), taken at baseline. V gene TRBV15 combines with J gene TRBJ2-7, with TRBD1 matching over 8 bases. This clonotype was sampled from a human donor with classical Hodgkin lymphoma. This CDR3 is CATSRGGQGSYEQYF. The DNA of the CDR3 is TGTGCCACCAGCAGAGGCGGACAGGGTTCCTACGAGCAGTACTTC. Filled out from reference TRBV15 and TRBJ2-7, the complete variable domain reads DAMVIQNPRYQVTQFGKPVTLSCSQTLNHNVMYWYQQKSSQAPKLLFHYYDKDFNNEADTPDNFQSRRPNTSFCFLDIRSPGLGDTAMYLCATSRGGQGSYEQYFGPGTRLTVT.